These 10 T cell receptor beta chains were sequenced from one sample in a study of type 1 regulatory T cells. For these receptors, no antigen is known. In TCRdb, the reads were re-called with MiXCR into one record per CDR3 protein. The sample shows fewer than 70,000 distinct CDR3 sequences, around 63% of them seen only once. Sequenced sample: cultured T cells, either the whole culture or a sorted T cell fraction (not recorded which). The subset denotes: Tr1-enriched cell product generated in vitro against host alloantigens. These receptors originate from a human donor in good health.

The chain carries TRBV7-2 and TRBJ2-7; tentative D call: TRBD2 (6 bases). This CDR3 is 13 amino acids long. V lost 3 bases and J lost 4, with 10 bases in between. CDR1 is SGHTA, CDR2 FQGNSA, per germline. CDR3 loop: CASSLERVYEQYF. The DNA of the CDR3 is TGTGCCAGCAGCTTGGAGCGGGTTTACGAGCAGTACTTC.

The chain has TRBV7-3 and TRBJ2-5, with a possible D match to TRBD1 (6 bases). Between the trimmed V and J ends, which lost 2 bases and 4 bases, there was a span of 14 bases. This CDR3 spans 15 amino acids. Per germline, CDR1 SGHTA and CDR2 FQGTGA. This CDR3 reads CASSLSGDPRETQYF. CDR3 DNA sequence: TGTGCCAGCAGCTTATCAGGGGATCCTCGAGAGACCCAGTACTTC.

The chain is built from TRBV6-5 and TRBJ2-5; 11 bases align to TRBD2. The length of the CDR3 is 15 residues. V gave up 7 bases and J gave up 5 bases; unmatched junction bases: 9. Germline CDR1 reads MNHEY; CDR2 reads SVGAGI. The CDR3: CASTLSGRATETQYF. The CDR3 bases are TGTGCCAGCACCCTTAGCGGGAGGGCCACGGAGACCCAGTACTTC.

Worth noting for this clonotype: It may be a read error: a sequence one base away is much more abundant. The CDR3 nucleotides read TGTGCCAGCAGTTTTGGCGGGATGACTGAAGCTTTCTTT. This gives the protein CASSFGGMTEAFF. The chain couples TRBV28 to TRBJ1-1; D not certain. This CDR3 is built from 13 residues. CDR1 and CDR2 (germline): MDHEN, SYDVKM. The V end lost 3 bases, the J end lost 5 bases, and 10 bases lay between the germline ends.

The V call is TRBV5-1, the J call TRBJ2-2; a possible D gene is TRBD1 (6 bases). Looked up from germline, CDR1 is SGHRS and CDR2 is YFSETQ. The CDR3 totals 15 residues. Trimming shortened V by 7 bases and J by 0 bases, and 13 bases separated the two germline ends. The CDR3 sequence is CASGKDRTNTGELFF. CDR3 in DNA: TGCGCCAGCGGGAAGGACAGAACGAACACCGGGGAGCTGTTTTTT.

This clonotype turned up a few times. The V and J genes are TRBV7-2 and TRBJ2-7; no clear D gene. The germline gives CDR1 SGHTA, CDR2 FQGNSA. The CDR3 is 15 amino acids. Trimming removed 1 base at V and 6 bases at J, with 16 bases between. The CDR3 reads CASSLDQVRVGEQYF. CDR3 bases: TGTGCCAGCAGCTTAGATCAGGTCCGAGTGGGCGAGCAGTACTTC.

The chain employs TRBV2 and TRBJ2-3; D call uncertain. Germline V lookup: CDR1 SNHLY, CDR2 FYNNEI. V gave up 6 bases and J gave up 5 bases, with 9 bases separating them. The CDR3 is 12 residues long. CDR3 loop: CASRTTIDTQYF. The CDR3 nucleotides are TGTGCCAGCAGGACGACGATAGATACGCAGTATTTT.

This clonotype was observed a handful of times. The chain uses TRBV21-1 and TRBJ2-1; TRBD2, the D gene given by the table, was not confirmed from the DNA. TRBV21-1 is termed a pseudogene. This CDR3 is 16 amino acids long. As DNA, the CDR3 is TGTGCCAGCAACTTAAAACTAGCGGGAGGGTTAAATGAGCAGTTCTTC. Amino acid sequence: CASNLKLAGGLNEQFF.

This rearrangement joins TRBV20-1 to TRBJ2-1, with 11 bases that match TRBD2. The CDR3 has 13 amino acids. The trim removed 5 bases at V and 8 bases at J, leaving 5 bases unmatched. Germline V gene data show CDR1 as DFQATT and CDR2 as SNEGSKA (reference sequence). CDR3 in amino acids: CSARLAGSHEQFF. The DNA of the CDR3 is TGCAGTGCTCGACTAGCGGGATCCCATGAGCAGTTCTTC.

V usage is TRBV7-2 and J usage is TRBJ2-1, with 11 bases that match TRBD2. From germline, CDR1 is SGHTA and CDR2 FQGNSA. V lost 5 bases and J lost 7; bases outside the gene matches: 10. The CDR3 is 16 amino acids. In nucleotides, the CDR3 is TGTGCCAGCAGCCCCCGGGGTCTAGCGGGAGGTAATGAGCAGTTCTTC. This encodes CASSPRGLAGGNEQFF.